Only one count was recorded for the clone carrying this T cell receptor (beta chain). What it binds is unknown. Generated by immunoSEQ multiplex PCR, the TCRdb table keeps only in-frame clones and is missing some. The sample includes 95,000 to 100,000 clones, roughly nine tenths of them seen just once. No infections or other immune events were documented during collection. This entry comes from a study of identifying expanded T cells in peripheral blood. The CDR3 totals 15 residues. V was shortened by 5 bases and J by 7 bases, with 19 bases between the two germline ends. From germline, CDR1 is MNHEY and CDR2 SMNVEV (reference sequence). General study findings and limits: Approximately 1.1 clones differed between technical replicates, versus about 16 and 19 over time. Variance in clone template counts between approximately two-week samples significantly increased with total template count across all healthy donors.

This clonotype was sampled from a person between 18 and 69 years old in good health. The rearrangement links TRBV27 to TRBJ2-3; TRBD1 might be the D (6 bases). Sequencing used blood. CDR3 nucleotides: TGTGCCAGCAGTAGGGACACCCAAAGGAGAAATACGCAGTATTTT. Its protein is CASSRDTQRRNTQYF.